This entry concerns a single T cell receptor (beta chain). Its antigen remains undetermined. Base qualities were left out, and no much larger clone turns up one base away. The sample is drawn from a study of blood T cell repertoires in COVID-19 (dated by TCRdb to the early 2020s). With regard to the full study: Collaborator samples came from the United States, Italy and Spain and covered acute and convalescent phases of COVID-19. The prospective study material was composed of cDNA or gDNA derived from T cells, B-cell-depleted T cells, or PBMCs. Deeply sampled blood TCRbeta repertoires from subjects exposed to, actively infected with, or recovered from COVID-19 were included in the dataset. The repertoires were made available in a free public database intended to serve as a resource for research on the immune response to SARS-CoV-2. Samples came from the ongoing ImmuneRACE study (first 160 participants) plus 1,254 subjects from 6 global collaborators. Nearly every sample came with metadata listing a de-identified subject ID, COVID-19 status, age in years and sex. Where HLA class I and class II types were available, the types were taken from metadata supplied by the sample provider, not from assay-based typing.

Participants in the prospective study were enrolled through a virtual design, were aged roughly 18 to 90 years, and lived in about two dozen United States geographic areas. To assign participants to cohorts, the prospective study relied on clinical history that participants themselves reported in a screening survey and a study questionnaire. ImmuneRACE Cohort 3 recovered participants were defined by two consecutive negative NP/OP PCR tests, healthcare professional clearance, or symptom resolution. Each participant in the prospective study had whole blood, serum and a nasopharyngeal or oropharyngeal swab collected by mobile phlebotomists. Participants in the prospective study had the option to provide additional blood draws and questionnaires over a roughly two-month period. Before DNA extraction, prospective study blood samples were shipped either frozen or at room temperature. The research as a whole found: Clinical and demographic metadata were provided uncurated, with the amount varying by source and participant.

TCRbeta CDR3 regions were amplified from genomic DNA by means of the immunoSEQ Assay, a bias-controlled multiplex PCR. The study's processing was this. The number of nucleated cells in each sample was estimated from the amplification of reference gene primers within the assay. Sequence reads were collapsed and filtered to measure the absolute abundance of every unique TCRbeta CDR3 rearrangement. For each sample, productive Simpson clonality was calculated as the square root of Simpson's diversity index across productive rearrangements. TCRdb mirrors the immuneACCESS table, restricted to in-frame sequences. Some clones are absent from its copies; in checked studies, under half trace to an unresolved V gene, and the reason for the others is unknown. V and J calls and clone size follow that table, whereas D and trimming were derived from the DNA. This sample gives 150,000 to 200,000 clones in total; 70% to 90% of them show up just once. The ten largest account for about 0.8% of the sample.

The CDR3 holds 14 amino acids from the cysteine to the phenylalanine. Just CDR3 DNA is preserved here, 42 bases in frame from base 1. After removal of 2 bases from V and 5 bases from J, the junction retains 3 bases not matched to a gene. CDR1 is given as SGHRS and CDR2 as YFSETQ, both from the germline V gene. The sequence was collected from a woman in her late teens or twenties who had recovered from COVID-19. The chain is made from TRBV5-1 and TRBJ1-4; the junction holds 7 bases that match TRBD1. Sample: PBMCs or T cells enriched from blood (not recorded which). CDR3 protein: CASSLTGANEKLFF. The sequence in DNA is TGCGCCAGCAGCTTAACAGGGGCAAATGAAAAACTGTTTTTT.